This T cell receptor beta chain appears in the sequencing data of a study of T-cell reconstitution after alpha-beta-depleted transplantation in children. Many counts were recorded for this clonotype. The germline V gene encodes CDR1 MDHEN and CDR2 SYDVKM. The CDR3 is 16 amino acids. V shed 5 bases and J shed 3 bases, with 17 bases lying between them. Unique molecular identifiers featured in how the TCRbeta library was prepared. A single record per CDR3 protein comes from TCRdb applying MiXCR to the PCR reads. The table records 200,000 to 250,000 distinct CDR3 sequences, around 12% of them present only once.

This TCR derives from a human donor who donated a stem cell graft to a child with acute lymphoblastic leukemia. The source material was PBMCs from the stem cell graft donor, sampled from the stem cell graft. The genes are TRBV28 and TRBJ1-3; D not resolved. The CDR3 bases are TGTGCCAGCAGTCCGGACCCGACCTGGGATGGAAACACCATATATTTT. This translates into CASSPDPTWDGNTIYF. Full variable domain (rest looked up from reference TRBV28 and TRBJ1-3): DVKVTQSSRYLVKRTGEKVFLECVQDMDHENMFWYRQDPGLGLRLIYFSYDVKMKEKGDIPEGYSVSREKKERFSLILESASTNQTSMYLCASSPDPTWDGNTIYFGEGSWLTVV.